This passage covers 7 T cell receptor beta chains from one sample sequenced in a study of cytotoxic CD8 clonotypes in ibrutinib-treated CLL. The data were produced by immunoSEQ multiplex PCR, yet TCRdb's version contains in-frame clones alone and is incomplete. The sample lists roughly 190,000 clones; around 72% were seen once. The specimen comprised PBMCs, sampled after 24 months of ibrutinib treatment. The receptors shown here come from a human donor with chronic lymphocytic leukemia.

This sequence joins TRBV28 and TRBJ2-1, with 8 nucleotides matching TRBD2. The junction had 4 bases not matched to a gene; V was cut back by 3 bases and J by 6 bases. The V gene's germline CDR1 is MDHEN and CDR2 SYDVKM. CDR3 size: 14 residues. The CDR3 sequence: CASSLGGRTNEQFF. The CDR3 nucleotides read TGTGCCAGCAGTTTGGGCGGGAGGACCAATGAGCAGTTCTTC.

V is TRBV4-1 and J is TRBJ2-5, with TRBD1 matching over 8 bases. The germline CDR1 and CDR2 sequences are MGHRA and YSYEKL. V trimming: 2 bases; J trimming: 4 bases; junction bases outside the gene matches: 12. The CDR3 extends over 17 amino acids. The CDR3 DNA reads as TGCGCCAGCAGCCAAAGGGGTTGGACAGGGATGTTAGAGACCCAGTACTTC. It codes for CASSQRGWTGMLETQYF.

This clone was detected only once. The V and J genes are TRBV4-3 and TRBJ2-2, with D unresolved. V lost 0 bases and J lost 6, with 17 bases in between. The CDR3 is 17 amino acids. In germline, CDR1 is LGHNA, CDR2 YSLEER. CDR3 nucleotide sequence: TGCGCCAGCAGCCAAGAGGTCGTTTTCGAGGTCCCCGGGGAGCTGTTTTTT. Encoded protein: CASSQEVVFEVPGELFF.

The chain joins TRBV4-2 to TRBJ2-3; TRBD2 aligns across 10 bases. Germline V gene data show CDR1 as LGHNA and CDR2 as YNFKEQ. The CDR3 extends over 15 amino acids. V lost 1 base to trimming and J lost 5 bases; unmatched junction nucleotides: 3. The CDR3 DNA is TGTGCCAGCAGCCAAGCTAGCGGGAGTGAAGATACGCAGTATTTT. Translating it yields CASSQASGSEDTQYF.

The CDR3 DNA is TGTGCCAGCAGTTTAGTAACTAGTGGCGCAGATACGCAGTATTTT. Translated: CASSLVTSGADTQYF. The chain employs TRBV28 and TRBJ2-3; D may be TRBD2 (5 bases). The CDR3 sequence is 15 residues long. The V and J ends lost 2 bases and 4 bases respectively, with 13 bases between them. Germline V gene data show CDR1 as MDHEN and CDR2 as SYDVKM. Combining the CDR3 with reference TRBV28 and TRBJ2-3 gives the whole variable domain DVKVTQSSRYLVKRTGEKVFLECVQDMDHENMFWYRQDPGLGLRLIYFSYDVKMKEKGDIPEGYSVSREKKERFSLILESASTNQTSMYLCASSLVTSGADTQYFGPGTRLTVL.

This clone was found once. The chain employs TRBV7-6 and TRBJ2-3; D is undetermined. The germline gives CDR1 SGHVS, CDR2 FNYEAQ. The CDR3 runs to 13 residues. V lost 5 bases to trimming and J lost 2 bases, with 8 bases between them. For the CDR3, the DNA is TGTGCCAGCAGCCAAAACCCCACAGATACGCAGTATTTT. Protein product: CASSQNPTDTQYF.

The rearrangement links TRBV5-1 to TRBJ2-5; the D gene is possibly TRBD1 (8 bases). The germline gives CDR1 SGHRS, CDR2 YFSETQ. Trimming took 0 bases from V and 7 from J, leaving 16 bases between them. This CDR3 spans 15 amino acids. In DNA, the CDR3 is TGCGCCAGCAGCTTGGAACAGGGGGGGAAGGCGACCCAGTACTTC. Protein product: CASSLEQGGKATQYF. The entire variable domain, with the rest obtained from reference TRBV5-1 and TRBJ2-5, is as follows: KAGVTQTPRYLIKTRGQQVTLSCSPISGHRSVSWYQQTPGQGLQFLFEYFSETQRNKGNFPGRFSGRQFSNSRSEMNVSTLELGDSALYLCASSLEQGGKATQYFGPGTRLLVL.